The 20 T cell receptor beta chains below come from one sample, sequenced in a study of cytomegalovirus exposure and HLA in healthy donors. The study ran its PCR with 60 Vbeta and 13 Jbeta primers. The repertoire was sequenced with immunoSEQ multiplex PCR; TCRdb's copy has only in-frame clones and lacks some. The sample holds about 82,000 clones, about 79% seen once. Material: PBMCs. Receptors originate from a man between 65 and 80 years old in good health and CMV-seropositive.

The chain recombines TRBV25-1 with TRBJ2-1; 8 nucleotides align to TRBD2. The CDR3 loop spans 16 amino acids. Germline trimming cut 2 bases from V and 9 bases from J; bases unmatched to any gene: 12. Germline lookup yields CDR1 MGHDK and CDR2 SYGVNS. The CDR3 sequence is CASSEPTGTSPSEQFF. CDR3 coding DNA: TGTGCCAGCAGTGAACCGACCGGGACTAGTCCTAGTGAGCAGTTCTTC.

The V call is TRBV2, the J call TRBJ1-1; TRBD1 is a possible D gene (5 bases). V was clipped by 5 bases and J by 1 base, with 11 bases between them. Germline values: CDR1 SNHLY, CDR2 FYNNEI. This CDR3 contains 14 residues. This chain's CDR3 is CASSPDRRNTEAFF. The CDR3 coding sequence is TGTGCCAGCAGTCCTGACAGAAGGAACACTGAAGCTTTCTTT. Variable domain in full (rest from reference TRBV2 and TRBJ1-1): EPEVTQTPSHQVTQMGQEVILRCVPISNHLYFYWYRQILGQKVEFLVSFYNNEISEKSEIFDDQFSVERPDGSNFTLKIRSTKLEDSAMYFCASSPDRRNTEAFFGQGTRLTVV.

The rearrangement links TRBV6-5 to TRBJ2-2, with TRBD1 as a possible D gene (6 bases). In germline, CDR1 is MNHEY, CDR2 SVGAGI. The CDR3 sequence is 15 residues long. V was cut by 7 bases and J by 6 bases, with 18 bases left in between. The CDR3 reads CASTLQGTIPGELFF. CDR3 coding DNA: TGTGCCAGCACCCTACAGGGAACGATCCCCGGGGAGCTGTTTTTT.

The gene calls are TRBV6-1 and TRBJ2-7; 7 positions agree with TRBD1. The trim removed 6 bases at V and 4 bases at J, leaving 9 bases unmatched. The CDR3 extends over 14 amino acids. Germline loops: CDR1 MNHNS, CDR2 SASEGT. The CDR3: CASRARGQTYEQYF. The CDR3 region has the DNA TGTGCCAGCAGGGCCCGGGGACAGACATACGAGCAGTACTTC.

This clone has just one count. V is TRBV5-8 and J is TRBJ1-5, with D perhaps TRBD1 (6 bases). Germline CDR1 reads SGHTS; CDR2 reads YDEGEE. The CDR3 runs 15 residues. The ends were cut back, 3 bases at V and 3 bases at J, with 13 bases in the middle. This chain's CDR3 is CASSWGGRNNQPQHF. CDR3 coding DNA: TGTGCCAGCAGCTGGGGGGGCAGAAACAATCAGCCCCAGCATTTT.

The gene calls are TRBV29-1 and TRBJ1-5; 8 nucleotides agree with TRBD1. Germline V gene lookup returns CDR1 SQVTM and CDR2 ANQGSEA. J gave up 6 bases and V 6 bases, and 10 bases lay outside the gene matches. There are 14 residues in the CDR3. This chain's CDR3 is CSVRGQGGGQPQHF. The CDR3 DNA follows: TGCAGCGTGAGAGGACAGGGAGGAGGTCAGCCCCAGCATTTT. The full variable domain, rest sourced from reference TRBV29-1 and TRBJ1-5, is SAVISQKPSRDICQRGTSLTIQCQVDSQVTMMFWYRQQPGQSLTLIATANQGSEATYESGFVIDKFPISRPNLTFSTLTVSNMSPEDSSIYLCSVRGQGGGQPQHFGDGTRLSIL.

The chain carries TRBV7-9 and TRBJ2-1; possibly TRBD2 for D (6 bases). V was clipped by 2 bases and J by 0 bases, with 8 bases between them. Per germline, CDR1 SEHNR and CDR2 FQNEAQ (reference sequence). The CDR3 sequence is 15 residues long. CDR3 DNA: TGTGCCAGCAGCTTATGGGGGGACTCCTACAATGAGCAGTTCTTC. The encoded protein is CASSLWGDSYNEQFF.

The chain recombines TRBV9 with TRBJ2-3; possible D gene TRBD2, 7 bases. Trimming shortened V by 4 bases and J by 5 bases, and 20 bases separated the two germline ends. This CDR3 is 16 amino acids long. Germline V gene data show CDR1 as SGDLS and CDR2 as YYNGEE. CDR3 region: CASSPQGGGPIDTQYF. CDR3 bases: TGTGCCAGCAGCCCCCAGGGAGGGGGGCCCATAGATACGCAGTATTTT.

This chain joins TRBV6-1 and TRBJ2-3, with 9 bases matching TRBD2. The CDR3 runs to 15 residues. Losses at the gene ends were 4 bases for V and 2 bases for J; bases not matched to a gene: 4. Germline V CDR1 and CDR2: MNHNS, SASEGT. This CDR3 is CASSGLAGATDTQYF. DNA for the CDR3: TGTGCCAGCAGTGGGTTAGCGGGGGCCACAGATACGCAGTATTTT.

V usage is TRBV18 and J usage is TRBJ1-6; D remains ambiguous. The germline V gene encodes CDR1 KGHSH and CDR2 LQKENI. V was pared by 3 bases and J by 9 bases, with 9 bases between. This CDR3 contains 13 residues. CDR3 coding DNA: TGTGCCAGCTCACCGCCCGGCGGTTCACCCCTCCACTTT. Amino acids: CASSPPGGSPLHF.

The chain has TRBV6-5 and TRBJ1-2, with a tentative D call TRBD1 (6 bases). This CDR3 has 13 amino acids. Germline V gives CDR1 MNHEY, CDR2 SVGAGI. Trimming took off 6 bases at V and 4 bases at J, with 12 bases between the two ends. DNA for the CDR3: TGTGCCAGCAGGGATACAGGGCCCTATGGCTACACCTTC. This gives the protein CASRDTGPYGYTF.

The CDR3 protein is CASSYREVDTQYF. The DNA of the CDR3 is TGTGCCAGCAGTTACAGGGAGGTAGATACGCAGTATTTT. J is TRBJ2-3 and V is TRBV6-5, with D possibly being TRBD2 (6 bases). The CDR3 consists of 13 residues. Per the germline V gene, CDR1 is MNHEY and CDR2 is SVGAGI. Deletions cut 2 bases from V and 5 bases from J, with 8 bases between.

This chain connects TRBV27 to TRBJ2-3, with 9 bases identical to TRBD1. Germline trimming cut 5 bases from V and 9 bases from J; bases unmatched to any gene: 3. The V gene's germline CDR1 is MNHEY and CDR2 SMNVEV (reference sequence). The CDR3 consists of 12 residues. The CDR3 reads CASSPGQGTQYF. CDR3 nucleotides: TGTGCCAGCAGTCCGGGACAGGGAACGCAGTATTTT.

The rearrangement uses TRBV18 and TRBJ2-2, with D unresolved. CDR3 length equals 14 residues. With 6 bases removed from V and 1 base from J, the gap between germline ends came to 9 bases. The V gene's germline CDR1 is KGHSH and CDR2 LQKENI. CDR3 nucleotide sequence: TGTGCCAGCTCCCCCCCAGGGAACACCGGGGAGCTGTTTTTT. Amino acid sequence: CASSPPGNTGELFF. Complete variable domain (other parts from reference TRBV18 and TRBJ2-2): NAGVMQNPRHLVRRRGQEARLRCSPMKGHSHVYWYRQLPEEGLKFMVYLQKENIIDESGMPKERFSAEFPKEGPSILRIQQVVRGDSAAYFCASSPPGNTGELFFGEGSRLTVL.

This chain connects TRBV11-2 to TRBJ2-2; unclear D gene. Germline-derived CDR1 and CDR2 are SGHAT and FQNNGV. This CDR3 comprises 17 residues. Trimming took 5 bases from V and 3 from J, leaving 19 bases between them. CDR3 in amino acids: CASSPRVTENYTGELFF. CDR3 DNA sequence: TGTGCCAGCAGCCCCCGGGTAACGGAGAATTACACCGGGGAGCTGTTTTTT.

The CDR3 spells CASRPGLAGVRDTDTQYF. In DNA form, the CDR3 reads TGTGCCAGCAGACCCGGACTAGCGGGAGTTCGGGACACAGATACGCAGTATTTT. V and J are TRBV28 and TRBJ2-3; 13 bases map to TRBD2. The CDR3 is made up of 18 amino acids. Germline-derived CDR1 and CDR2 are MDHEN and SYDVKM. The J segment lost 2 bases and the V segment lost 6 bases, leaving 11 bases of the junction unmatched. Combining the CDR3 with reference TRBV28 and TRBJ2-3 gives the whole variable domain DVKVTQSSRYLVKRTGEKVFLECVQDMDHENMFWYRQDPGLGLRLIYFSYDVKMKEKGDIPEGYSVSREKKERFSLILESASTNQTSMYLCASRPGLAGVRDTDTQYFGPGTRLTVL.

The gene calls are TRBV27 and TRBJ2-3; 10 positions agree with TRBD1. The length of the CDR3 is 14 residues. The J segment lost 2 bases and the V segment lost 6 bases, leaving 2 bases of the junction unmatched. In germline, CDR1 is MNHEY, CDR2 SMNVEV (reference sequence). The CDR3 DNA reads as TGTGCCAGCAGAGGGACAGGGGTCACAGATACGCAGTATTTT. This encodes CASRGTGVTDTQYF.

V and J are TRBV7-3 and TRBJ1-5; 7 bases are shared with TRBD1. The CDR3 loop spans 14 amino acids. V shed 10 bases, J shed 7 bases, and the junction held 13 bases outside the gene matches. Germline V gives CDR1 SGHTA, CDR2 FQGTGA. The CDR3 loop reads CATKQGLRGQPQHF. CDR3 sequence (DNA): TGTGCCACCAAACAGGGGCTTAGAGGGCAGCCCCAGCATTTT.

A remark on this clone: Its ends do not fully match the called genes, so a read error is possible. The V gene is TRBV5-1, the J gene TRBJ2-2, with D possibly TRBD1 on 5 matching bases. This CDR3 is built from 14 residues. The germline CDR1 and CDR2 sequences are SGHRS and YFSETQ. CDR3 residues: CASSLVTATGELFF. CDR3 nucleotides: TGCGCCAGCAGTTTGGTGACAGCCACCGGGGAGCTGTTTTTT.

V usage is TRBV28 and J usage is TRBJ2-7; 7 positions match TRBD2. The germline gives CDR1 MDHEN, CDR2 SYDVKM. V lost 6 bases, J lost 2 bases, and 7 bases stayed unmatched. CDR3 length equals 14 residues. CDR3 DNA sequence: TGTGCCAGCAGGGCGTTCGGGACTACCTACGAGCAGTACTTC. This translates into CASRAFGTTYEQYF.